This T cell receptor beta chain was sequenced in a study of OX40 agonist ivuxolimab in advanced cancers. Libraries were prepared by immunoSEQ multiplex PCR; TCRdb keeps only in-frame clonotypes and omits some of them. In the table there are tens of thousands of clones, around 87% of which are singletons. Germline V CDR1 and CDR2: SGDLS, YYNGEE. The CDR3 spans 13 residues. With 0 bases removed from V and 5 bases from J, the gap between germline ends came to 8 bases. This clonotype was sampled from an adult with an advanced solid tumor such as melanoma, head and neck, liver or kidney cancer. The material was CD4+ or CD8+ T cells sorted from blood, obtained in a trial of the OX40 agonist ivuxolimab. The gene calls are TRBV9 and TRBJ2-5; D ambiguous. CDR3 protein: CASSVDGPETQYF. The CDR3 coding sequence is TGTGCCAGCAGCGTAGACGGTCCTGAGACCCAGTACTTC.